Presented here are 14 T cell receptor beta chains from one specimen sequenced in a study of T cells in Graves' hyperthyroidism and ophthalmopathy. The CDR3 regions of TCR beta were amplified from RNA transcripts. The TCR CDR3 first-round RT-PCR relied on the HTBI primer set. TCRdb reanalysed the multiplex PCR reads using MiXCR and keeps one entry per CDR3 protein. The sample contains some 620,000 distinct CDR3 sequences, roughly 16% of which appear only once. Sequencing was carried out using blood. All receptors derive from a woman younger than 45 with Graves' hyperthyroidism.

This clonotype was observed at least ten times. The chain joins TRBV20-1 to TRBJ2-7; D gene unclear. Germline CDR1 is DFQATT and CDR2 is SNEGSKA (reference sequence). This CDR3 is 14 amino acids long. The V end was cut by 1 base, the J end by 4 bases, with 14 bases between. CDR3 sequence reads: CSARVSSSTYEQYF. CDR3 bases: TGCAGTGCTAGAGTCTCGAGTAGTACGTACGAGCAGTACTTC.

This clonotype came up many times. The chain combines TRBV12-3 or TRBV12-4 with TRBJ1-6, with unresolved D. The CDR3 is made up of 13 amino acids. V was cut by 3 bases and J by 5 bases, with 5 bases left in between. In DNA form, the CDR3 reads TGTGCCAGCAGTTTCGCAGATAATTCACCCCTCCACTTT. It yields the protein CASSFADNSPLHF.

V and J are TRBV9 and TRBJ2-1; TRBD2 might be the D (6 bases). The V gene's germline CDR1 is SGDLS and CDR2 YYNGEE. This CDR3 comprises 15 residues. V lost 3 bases and J 6 bases, leaving 16 bases between the germline ends. The CDR3 region has the DNA TGTGCCAGCAGCGCCTCCGGGACTCTCCCCAATGAGCAGTTCTTC. Amino acids: CASSASGTLPNEQFF.

There are many counts of this clonotype. The chain links TRBV28 to TRBJ1-4, with D unclear. This CDR3 region has 15 residues. Germline lookup yields CDR1 MDHEN and CDR2 SYDVKM. The germline V and J ends were trimmed by 7 bases and 7 bases, with 19 bases remaining between them. The CDR3 sequence: CASNTEPAGIEKLFF. The DNA of the CDR3 is TGTGCCAGCAACACGGAACCAGCGGGGATTGAAAAACTGTTTTTT.

At least ten counts were recorded for this clonotype. The chain carries TRBV20-1 and TRBJ2-3; D possibly corresponds to TRBD2 (6 bases). Trimming cost V 5 bases and J 2 bases, with 23 bases left between them. The CDR3 is made up of 17 amino acids. In germline, CDR1 is DFQATT, CDR2 SNEGSKA (reference sequence). For the CDR3, the DNA is TGCAGTGCTGATCCCGGGGGACCCGGATACCTCACAGATACGCAGTATTTT. Its protein is CSADPGGPGYLTDTQYF.

This clonotype was detected many times. This rearrangement joins TRBV2 to TRBJ2-1; 12 bases are a match to TRBD2. Trimming cost V 7 bases and J 4 bases; bases outside gene matches: 8. The CDR3 contains 16 residues. Germline values: CDR1 SNHLY, CDR2 FYNNEI. The CDR3 spells CASTMTSGRQYNEQFF. CDR3 DNA: TGTGCCAGCACCATGACTAGCGGGAGACAGTACAATGAGCAGTTCTTC.

This clonotype occurred a few times. For the CDR3, the DNA is TGTGCCAGCAGTGAAAACCCGCTAGAGACCCAGTACTTC. This sequence encodes CASSENPLETQYF. The chain combines TRBV6-1 with TRBJ2-5; D uncertain. The CDR3 sequence is 13 residues long. Trimming took 2 bases from V and 4 from J, leaving 8 bases between them. Germline V gene sequence: CDR1 MNHNS, CDR2 SASEGT.

With respect to this clonotype: Given a much more abundant clone one base away, this may be a read error. The chain has TRBV12-3 or TRBV12-4 and TRBJ1-1; D unclear. The CDR3 totals 13 residues. The CDR3 DNA sequence: TGTGCCAGCAGCCGGACTGTGAACACTGAAGCTTCCTTT. Translation: CASSRTVNTEASF.

This clonotype was counted between two and nine times. The chain couples TRBV11-3 to TRBJ2-6; D perhaps matches TRBD2 (5 bases). Germline V gene lookup returns CDR1 SGHNT and CDR2 YENEEA. V lost 7 bases and J lost 1, with 11 bases in between. There are 15 residues in the CDR3. The CDR3 DNA reads TGTGCCAGCACCGACCGGGGTTCTGGGGCCAACGTCCTGACTTTC. This translates into CASTDRGSGANVLTF.

This clonotype was seen many times. This sequence joins TRBV28 and TRBJ1-2; the D gene is possibly TRBD1 (5 bases). The CDR3 is made up of 14 amino acids. V was cut by 4 bases and J by 8 bases, with 17 bases left in between. The germline V gene has CDR1 MDHEN and CDR2 SYDVKM. This CDR3 reads CASSSETGWGGYTF. CDR3 sequence (DNA): TGTGCCAGCAGTTCCGAGACGGGCTGGGGGGGCTACACCTTC.

This clonotype was recorded at least ten times. The chain couples TRBV11-2 to TRBJ2-1; tentative D call: TRBD2 (6 bases). Trimming pared 3 bases from V and 10 bases from J, leaving 13 bases between. The germline V gene has CDR1 SGHAT and CDR2 FQNNGV. The CDR3 length is 13 residues. CDR3 amino acids: CASSFGTPQEQFF. The CDR3 nucleotides are TGTGCCAGCAGCTTCGGGACTCCCCAAGAGCAGTTCTTC.

About this clonotype: This sequence may be a read error, since a much larger clone differs from it by one base. This rearrangement joins TRBV11-3 to TRBJ2-5; D is possibly TRBD1 or TRBD2 (5 bases each). V was trimmed by 8 bases and J by 5 bases, leaving 15 bases between them. The germline gives CDR1 SGHNT, CDR2 YENEEA. The CDR3 runs to 13 residues. CDR3 residues: CASGVQGRETQYF. CDR3 coding DNA: TGTGCCAGCGGCGTTCAGGGACGGGAGACCCAGTACTTC.

In this sample, this clonotype turned up many times. CDR3 sequence: CSARDEGARDTQYF. The DNA of the CDR3 is TGCAGTGCTAGAGATGAGGGGGCTCGGGATACGCAGTATTTT. This chain uses TRBV20-1 with TRBJ2-3; 7 nucleotides match TRBD1. CDR3 length: 14 amino acids. V dropped 0 bases and J dropped 6; count of bases not matched to a gene: 6. Germline assignment: CDR1 DFQATT and CDR2 SNEGSKA (reference sequence).

The rearrangement links TRBV3-1 to TRBJ2-5, with D perhaps matching TRBD2 (5 bases). The CDR3 contains 13 residues. V lost 5 bases to trimming and J lost 0 bases, with 7 bases between them. Germline CDR1 is LGHDT and CDR2 is YNNKEL (reference sequence). This chain's CDR3 is CASSSSYQETQYF. DNA of the CDR3: TGTGCCAGCAGCTCTAGCTACCAAGAGACCCAGTACTTC.